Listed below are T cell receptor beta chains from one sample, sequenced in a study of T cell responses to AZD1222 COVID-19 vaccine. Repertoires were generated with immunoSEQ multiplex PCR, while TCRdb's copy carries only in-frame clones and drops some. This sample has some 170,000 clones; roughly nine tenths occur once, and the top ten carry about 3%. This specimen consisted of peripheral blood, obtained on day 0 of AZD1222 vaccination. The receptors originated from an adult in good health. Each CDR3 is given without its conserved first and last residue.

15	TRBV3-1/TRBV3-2	ASSTGTGGVLNTEAF
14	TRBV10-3	AIRPGTGVRGYGYT
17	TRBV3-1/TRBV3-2	ASSYYRFSGRVSSYEQY
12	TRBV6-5	ASSQGQGVDEQY
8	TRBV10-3	AIPGKAQY
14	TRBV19	ASSIGTGAYNSPLH
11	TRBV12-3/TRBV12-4	ASSETGQYGYT
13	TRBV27	ASSPWTSGSGEQF
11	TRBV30	AWRTEGGETQY
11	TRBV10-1	ASRDSSGNTIY
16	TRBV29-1	SVEETLAGDVHTGELF
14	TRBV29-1	SVHSGTGRTDTEAF
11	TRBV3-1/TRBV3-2	ASTVAGADTQY
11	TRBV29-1	STRTDSSYEQY
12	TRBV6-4	ASSGLLAFYEQY
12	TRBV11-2	ASSLEGPQIELF
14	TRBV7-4	ASSSYWTGAGNTIY
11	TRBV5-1	ASKPAGGYGYT
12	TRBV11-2	ASSLAGTAYEQY
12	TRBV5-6	ASSLAGDSYEQY
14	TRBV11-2	ASSPIFGIRNTEAF
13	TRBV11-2	ASSLAPGVRNEQF
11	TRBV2	AIRQGAYNEQF
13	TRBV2	ASSDPGQRGTEAF
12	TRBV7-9	ASREGRNTGELF
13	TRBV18	ASSLSPGTTDTQY
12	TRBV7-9	ASTARGNTGELF
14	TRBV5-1	ASSYYPGTSSYEQY
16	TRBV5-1	ASSRTRGGTTATDTQY